This TCR beta chain emerged from a study of blood T cell repertoires in COVID-19 (dated by TCRdb to the early 2020s). For the wider study: Samples from collaborators originated in the United States, Italy and Spain and spanned both the acute and convalescent phases of COVID-19. Samples came from the ongoing ImmuneRACE study (first 160 participants) plus 1,254 subjects from 6 global collaborators. Where available, HLA class I and class II types were taken from metadata supplied by the sample provider and were not determined by assay-based typing. The dataset comprised deeply sampled blood TCRbeta repertoires from subjects exposed to, actively infected with, or recovered from COVID-19. Sample metadata almost always included a de-identified subject ID, COVID-19 status, age in years and sex. The prospective study material was composed of cDNA or gDNA derived from T cells, B-cell-depleted T cells, or PBMCs. A freely available public database, intended as a resource for researchers studying the immune response to SARS-CoV-2, is where the repertoires were released. The full study reports these points: How much clinical and demographic metadata was included differed by source and by participant, and the metadata was provided uncurated.

TCRbeta CDR3 regions were amplified from genomic DNA by means of the immunoSEQ Assay, a bias-controlled multiplex PCR. Per the original workflow: The number of nucleated cells in each sample was estimated from the amplification of reference gene primers within the assay. To quantify the absolute abundance of each unique TCRbeta CDR3 rearrangement, sequence reads were collapsed and filtered. For each sample, productive Simpson clonality was calculated by taking the square root of Simpson's diversity index across productive rearrangements. In its TCRdb copy, this immuneACCESS table keeps in-frame sequences only and misses some clones. Where compared with another copy, unresolved V genes explain less than half of these, and the others have no known cause. The V and J calls and clone size are taken from that table; D and trimming were inferred from the DNA. The sample includes about 230,000 clones, with roughly 84% observed a single time. Just under 7.5% of the sample goes to the ten largest clones.

This clone came up a few times. There is no known antigen for this receptor. Base quality data are lacking; no much larger clone is found one base away. Collaborating institutions collected whole blood in K2EDTA tubes following their own protocols. For TCRbeta analysis, collaborator samples were shipped as frozen whole blood, as isolated PBMCs, or as DNA extracted from either sample type. The trim is 0 bases for V and 15 bases for J, with a gap of 18 bases between the germline ends. Including the terminal cysteine and phenylalanine, the CDR3 comprises 15 residues. The kept DNA is CDR3 alone, 45 bases in frame from the first base. CDR1 LGHNA and CDR2 YNFKEQ are derived from the germline V gene.

The V and J segments used are TRBV4-2 and TRBJ1-6; TRBD1 is possibly the D segment (5 matching bases). Material: peripheral blood. This clonotype was obtained from a woman in her 50s with acute or convalescent COVID-19. The CDR3 amino acid sequence is: CASSQEIGSQGHLHF. The nucleotides read TGTGCCAGCAGCCAAGAAATCGGGTCCCAGGGTCACCTCCACTTT.